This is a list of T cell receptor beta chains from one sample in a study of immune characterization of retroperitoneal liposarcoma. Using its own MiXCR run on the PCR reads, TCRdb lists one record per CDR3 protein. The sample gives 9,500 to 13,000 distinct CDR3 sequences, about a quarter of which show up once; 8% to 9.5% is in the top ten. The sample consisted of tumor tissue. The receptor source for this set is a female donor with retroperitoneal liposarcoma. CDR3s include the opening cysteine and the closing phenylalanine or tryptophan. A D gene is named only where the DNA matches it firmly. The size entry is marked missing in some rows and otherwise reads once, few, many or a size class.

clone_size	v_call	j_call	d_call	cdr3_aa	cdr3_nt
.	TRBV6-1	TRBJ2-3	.	CASSYGGGLDTQYF	TGTGCCAGCAGTTATGGAGGGGGCCTGGATACGCAGTATTTT
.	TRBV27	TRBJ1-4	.	CASSLLAPEGEKLFF	TGTGCCAGCAGTTTATTGGCTCCCGAAGGCGAAAAACTGTTTTTT
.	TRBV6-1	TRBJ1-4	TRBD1	CASSRTGGMGEKLFF	TGTGCCAGCTCGAGGACAGGGGGCATGGGTGAAAAACTGTTTTTT
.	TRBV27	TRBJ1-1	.	CASSLGSDTEAFF	TGTGCCAGCAGTTTAGGTTCAGACACTGAAGCTTTCTTT
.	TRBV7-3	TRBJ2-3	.	CASSLSYSRTDTQYF	TGTGCCAGCAGCTTAAGTTACAGTCGCACAGATACGCAGTATTTT
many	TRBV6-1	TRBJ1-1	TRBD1	CASSRTGANTEAFF	TGTGCCTCGAGCCGGACAGGGGCAAACACTGAAGCTTTCTTT
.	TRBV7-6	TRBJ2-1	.	CASSSGGRGEQFF	TGTGCTAGCAGCTCAGGGGGGCGCGGCGAGCAGTTCTTC
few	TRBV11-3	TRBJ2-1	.	CASSLFRGYNEQFF	TGTGCCAGCAGCTTGTTCAGGGGCTACAATGAGCAGTTCTTC
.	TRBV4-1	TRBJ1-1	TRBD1	CASSRSGQGASNTEAFF	TGCGCCAGCAGCCGCTCCGGACAGGGGGCTTCGAACACTGAAGCTTTCTTT
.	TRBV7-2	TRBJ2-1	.	CASSLDIVPYKQFF	TGTGCCAGCAGCTTAGATATAGTGCCCTACAAGCAGTTCTTC
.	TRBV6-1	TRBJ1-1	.	CASSEPRLGTGAFF	TGTGCCAGCAGTGAACCGCGTTTAGGGACTGGAGCTTTCTTT
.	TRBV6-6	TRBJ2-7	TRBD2	CASSQGTSATSSYEQYF	TGTGCCAGCAGTCAAGGGACTAGCGCTACTAGCTCCTACGAGCAGTACTTC
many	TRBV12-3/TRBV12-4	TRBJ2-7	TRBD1	CASSRQGFSLGGIEQYF	TGTGCCAGCAGCAGACAGGGGTTCTCATTAGGGGGTATCGAGCAGTACTTC
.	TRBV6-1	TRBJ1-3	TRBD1	CASSPLGQGVTGNTIYF	TGTGCCAGCAGTCCCCTCGGTCAGGGGGTGACTGGAAACACCATATATTTT
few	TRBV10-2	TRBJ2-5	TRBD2	CASISGSMNEQYF	TGCGCCAGCATCAGCGGGAGTATGAATGAGCAGTACTTC
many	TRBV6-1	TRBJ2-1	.	CASRLSARSYNEQFF	TGTGCCAGCAGACTTAGCGCCCGATCCTACAATGAGCAGTTCTTC
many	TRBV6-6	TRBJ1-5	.	CASSYRAGFSNQPQHF	TGTGCCAGCAGTTACAGGGCAGGGTTTAGCAATCAGCCCCAGCATTTT